A single T cell receptor (beta chain) is shown here with its context. This clone appeared a few times. The antigen it binds to is not known. The record has no base qualities; no much larger clone is one base away. These data are taken from a study of OX40 agonist ivuxolimab in advanced cancers. For the wider study: Ivuxolimab was a fully human IgG2 agonistic monoclonal antibody targeting the costimulatory receptor OX40 (CD134). Intravenous ivuxolimab was administered to patients every 2 weeks at six dose levels: 0.01, 0.1, 0.3, 1.5, 3 and 10 mg/kg. Of the 50 to 55 patients in dose escalation, approximately 20 had hepatocellular carcinoma, approximately 15 had melanoma, 9 had renal cell carcinoma and 9 had head and neck cancer. A male proportion of roughly 80% and a mean age of around 60 years, ranging from about 23 to 90, were recorded for the dose-escalation cohort. Prior anti-PD-1, anti-PD-L1 or anti-CTLA-4 therapy was permitted, and checkpoint inhibitors had been received by roughly two fifths of dose-escalation patients. Partial responses were achieved by three dose-escalation patients, of whom one had hepatocellular carcinoma and two had cutaneous melanoma. Peripheral TCRbeta sequencing was intended to test whether TCR sequence diversity was altered and clonal T-cell expansion was caused by ivuxolimab. The paper covers the monotherapy dose-escalation part of the phase I ivuxolimab trial, which included N ≈ 57 patients. What the research found in general, with its limitations: On average, CD8+ T cells showed more expanded clones than CD4+ T cells after ivuxolimab. The antigen specificity of the clonally expanded peripheral T cells was not determined. In partial responders in the 0.1-3.0 mg/kg groups, normalized peripheral clonal expansion was found to be among the lowest, especially among CD8+ T cells. At doses from 0.1 to 3.0 mg/kg, clonal expansion was seen in both CD4+ and CD8+ blood T cells between baseline and week 6. Low levels of normalized T-cell clonal expansion were also seen in some patients who did not respond.

To sequence the TCRbeta CDR3 region, genomic DNA was isolated from the sorted cells. The immunoSEQ Assay was used to sequence the TCRbeta CDR3 regions. TCRdb's version of the immuneACCESS table is confined to in-frame rearrangements and falls short of the full clone set. An unresolved V gene accounts for under half of the shortfall where checked; the remainder is of unknown origin. Here the sample has over 85,000 clones; 90% occur a single time. Clones ranked in the top ten supply around 1.6% of the sample. The trial excluded patients who had a history of autoimmune disease or were on systemic immunosuppression. In every dose cohort, peripheral blood was drawn for TCR sequencing at baseline, cycle 4 day 1, and cycle 7 day 1. The samples were taken from a phase I, first-in-human, multicenter, open-label dose-escalation trial of ivuxolimab. Adults with locally advanced or metastatic head and neck squamous cell, hepatocellular, melanoma or renal cell carcinoma were enrolled in the trial. Before TCR sequencing, CD4+ and CD8+ T cells were separately sorted from peripheral blood.

The germline V gene specifies KGHSH as CDR1 and LQKENI as CDR2. The junction shows trimming of 2 bases on V and 4 bases on J, plus 9 bases between the germline ends. The CDR3 runs 14 residues from the cysteine to the phenylalanine. Of the read, only the CDR3 DNA is kept; its 42 bases are in frame from base 1. The rearrangement joined TRBV18 to TRBJ1-3; the D gene is unclear. The sequence was obtained from an adult with an advanced solid tumor such as melanoma, head and neck, liver or kidney cancer. The material was CD4+ or CD8+ T cells sorted from blood, obtained in a trial of the OX40 agonist ivuxolimab. The CDR3 reads CASSPSRGGNTIYF. The sequenced DNA: TGTGCCAGCTCACCATCGCGGGGAGGAAACACCATATATTTT.